These 16 T cell receptor beta chains were all obtained from the same sample, sequenced in a study of T cell changes during pregnancy in multiple sclerosis. Clones were read by immunoSEQ multiplex PCR, and TCRdb kept only the in-frame ones, dropping some. The repertoire includes about 72,000 clones, 90% to 95% of them detected once, and 0.55% to 0.85% sits in the top ten. The sequencing here drew on peripheral blood, taken in the third trimester of pregnancy. These receptor sequences come from a female donor in good health, enrolled as a control in a pregnancy study.

This chain links TRBV27 with TRBJ1-2; TRBD1 agrees at 9 bases. The V segment lost 5 bases and the J segment 3 bases; nucleotides outside the gene matches: 7. This CDR3 is built from 15 residues. In germline, CDR1 is MNHEY, CDR2 SMNVEV (reference sequence). The CDR3 DNA is TGTGCCAGCAGTCCTGGACAGGGGCTATACTATGGCTACACCTTC. This codes for CASSPGQGLYYGYTF.

The rearrangement uses TRBV19 and TRBJ1-1, with a tentative D call TRBD1 (5 bases). The CDR3 totals 15 residues. V was clipped by 4 bases and J by 4 bases, with 16 bases between them. Germline V gives CDR1 LNHDA, CDR2 SQIVND (reference sequence). The DNA of the CDR3 is TGTGCCAGTAGTACCCGACAGTCGGGGGGCACTGAAGCTTTCTTT. Its translation is CASSTRQSGGTEAFF.

This clone was seen a few times. V is TRBV5-1 and J is TRBJ1-1, with D perhaps TRBD1 (6 bases). With 0 bases removed from V and 0 bases from J, the gap between germline ends came to 15 bases. The CDR3 has 17 residues. CDR1 is SGHRS, CDR2 YFSETQ, per germline. The DNA of the CDR3 is TGCGCCAGCAGCTTGGAACTCGGGACAAATATGAACACTGAAGCTTTCTTT. Its translation is CASSLELGTNMNTEAFF.

In its sample, this clone was seen once. The rearrangement links TRBV6-6 to TRBJ1-4; no reliable D call. The V gene lost 5 bases and the J gene lost 3 bases, with 10 bases spanning the gap. This CDR3 has 14 amino acids. Germline assignment: CDR1 MNHNY and CDR2 SVGAGI (reference sequence). The CDR3 protein is CASSGELSNEKLFF. The DNA for the CDR3 is TGTGCCAGCAGTGGAGAGTTATCTAATGAAAAACTGTTTTTT.

The V call is TRBV2, the J call TRBJ2-3; D is undetermined. The CDR3 is 13 amino acids. Germline V gene data show CDR1 as SNHLY and CDR2 as FYNNEI. Trimming pared 2 bases from V and 2 bases from J, leaving 5 bases between. The CDR3 protein is CASSEMATDTQYF. The CDR3 DNA is TGTGCCAGCAGTGAAATGGCCACAGATACGCAGTATTTT. Full variable domain (outside the CDR3, taken from reference TRBV2 and TRBJ2-3): EPEVTQTPSHQVTQMGQEVILRCVPISNHLYFYWYRQILGQKVEFLVSFYNNEISEKSEIFDDQFSVERPDGSNFTLKIRSTKLEDSAMYFCASSEMATDTQYFGPGTRLTVL.

The CDR3 spells CASTGGDSYGYTF. CDR3 bases: TGTGCCTCGACAGGGGGCGATAGCTATGGCTACACCTTC. The chain joins TRBV30 to TRBJ1-2, with 10 nucleotides matching TRBD1. The CDR3 loop spans 13 amino acids. The junction had 6 bases not matched to a gene; V was cut back by 7 bases and J by 4 bases. Germline V gene data show CDR1 as GTSNPN and CDR2 as SVGIG (reference sequence).

The chain employs TRBV4-3 and TRBJ2-1, with TRBD2 matching 9 bases. CDR3 length equals 16 residues. Germline lookup yields CDR1 LGHNA and CDR2 YSLEER. J was trimmed by 3 bases and V by 1 base; bases with no gene match: 4. DNA for the CDR3: TGCGCCAGCAGCCAAGTGTCTAGCGGGATCTACAATGAGCAGTTCTTC. Its translation: CASSQVSSGIYNEQFF.

This sequence joins TRBV27 and TRBJ1-6; a weak D match, TRBD1 (5 bases). This CDR3 is built from 15 residues. Germline lookup yields CDR1 MNHEY and CDR2 SMNVEV (reference sequence). V lost 7 bases to trimming and J lost 5 bases, with 15 bases between them. The DNA of the CDR3 is TGTGCCAGCAACCTACGGGGGGACCATAATTCACCCCTCCACTTT. This gives the protein CASNLRGDHNSPLHF.

The chain uses TRBV2 and TRBJ1-5, with TRBD1 matching 9 bases. Germline loops: CDR1 SNHLY, CDR2 FYNNEI. There are 14 residues in the CDR3. Losses at the gene ends were 6 bases for V and 6 bases for J; bases not matched to a gene: 6. Here the CDR3 reads CASRPQGARQPQHF. Here the CDR3 DNA reads TGTGCCAGCAGGCCACAGGGGGCTCGTCAGCCCCAGCATTTT.

The chain has TRBV18 and TRBJ1-2, with D possibly matching TRBD1 (5 bases). Germline V gene data show CDR1 as KGHSH and CDR2 as LQKENI. V lost 5 bases and J lost 5, with 15 bases in between. The CDR3 has 14 amino acids. The CDR3 here is CASSGQGLTYGYTF. In nucleotides, the CDR3 is TGTGCCAGCTCAGGCCAGGGACTTACTTATGGCTACACCTTC.

The chain employs TRBV11-2 and TRBJ1-6; D may be TRBD1 (6 bases). There are 15 residues in the CDR3. From germline, CDR1 is SGHAT and CDR2 FQNNGV. Trimming took off 4 bases at V and 7 bases at J, with 14 bases between the two ends. In DNA, the CDR3 is TGTGCCAGCAGCTCACAGGGCCACGGCAATTCACCCCTCCACTTT. This codes for CASSSQGHGNSPLHF.

This clone was seen once. The chain is built from TRBV7-2 and TRBJ2-1; 9 bases line up with TRBD2. Germline CDR1 reads SGHTA; CDR2 reads FQGNSA. J lost 3 bases, V lost 3 bases, and 6 bases had no gene match. There are 16 residues in the CDR3. The CDR3 nucleotides read TGTGCCAGCAGCTTCTGGGCGGGGGGGGGCTACAATGAGCAGTTCTTC. Translation gives CASSFWAGGGYNEQFF.

This chain uses TRBV19 with TRBJ2-1; TRBD2 is a possible D gene (6 bases). The CDR3 covers 13 residues. Germline V CDR1 and CDR2: LNHDA, SQIVND (reference sequence). Trimming removed 5 bases at V and 7 bases at J, with 12 bases between. The CDR3 DNA sequence: TGTGCCAGTAGTTTGGGCGGAGGGAATGAGCAGTTCTTC. Encoded protein: CASSLGGGNEQFF.

The chain combines TRBV25-1 with TRBJ1-1; no reliable D call. The CDR3 length is 13 residues. V was cut by 1 base and J by 10 bases, with 13 bases left in between. CDR1 is MGHDK and CDR2 is SYGVNS in the germline V gene. CDR3 region: CASSELLVERAFF. The CDR3 bases are TGTGCCAGCAGTGAATTGTTGGTGGAGAGAGCTTTCTTT.

This chain uses TRBV27 with TRBJ1-1; D is possibly TRBD1 (6 bases). V lost 6 bases, J lost 3 bases, and 14 bases lay in between. CDR3 length: 14 amino acids. Germline V gives CDR1 MNHEY, CDR2 SMNVEV (reference sequence). The CDR3 is CASSLYNRDTEAFF. The CDR3 bases are TGTGCCAGCAGCCTCTATAACAGGGACACTGAAGCTTTCTTT.

The V gene is TRBV28, the J gene TRBJ1-2; the D is unclear. This CDR3 is built from 15 residues. The V end was cut by 4 bases, the J end by 0 bases, with 12 bases between. Germline V CDR1 and CDR2: MDHEN, SYDVKM. In DNA, the CDR3 is TGTGCCAGCAGTTCCCCGCCCACGGCTAACTATGGCTACACCTTC. The encoded protein is CASSSPPTANYGYTF.